These 30 T cell receptor beta chains came from one sample sequenced in a study of T cells after yellow fever vaccination. Via MiXCR, TCRdb re-called the 5' RACE reads, giving one row per CDR3 protein. Counted here are about 85,000 distinct CDR3 sequences, about 14% occurring once; the ten biggest clones make up roughly 24%. Sequences were derived from CD8+ T cells not binding an NS4B(214-222) dextramer, sorted from PBMCs, sampled approximately 22 days after the first yellow fever vaccination. The receptors here all came from a man aged 18 to 29 who received the YFV17D yellow fever vaccine.

This chain links TRBV10-2 with TRBJ2-7; no reliable D call. This CDR3 region has 11 residues. The germline V and J ends were trimmed by 4 bases and 5 bases, with 6 bases remaining between them. Germline V CDR1 and CDR2: WSHSY, SAAADI. The CDR3 bases are TGCGCCAGCAGTGTCCCCAACGAGCAGTACTTC. Translation: CASSVPNEQYF.

The V gene is TRBV7-2, the J gene TRBJ2-2; D is undetermined. Trimming removed 5 bases from V and 1 base from J, with 11 bases in between. Looked up from germline, CDR1 is SGHTA and CDR2 is FQGNSA. The CDR3 is 15 residues long. The CDR3 DNA follows: TGTGCCAGCAGCGCCGGTTGGGGGAACACCGGGGAGCTGTTTTTT. Its protein product is CASSAGWGNTGELFF. Variable domain in full (rest from reference TRBV7-2 and TRBJ2-2): GAGVSQSPSNKVTEKGKDVELRCDPISGHTALYWYRQSLGQGLEFLIYFQGNSAPDKSGLPSDRFSAERTGGSVSTLTIQRTQQEDSAVYLCASSAGWGNTGELFFGEGSRLTVL.

This clonotype turned up a few times. The chain recombines TRBV29-1 with TRBJ2-2; tentatively, D is TRBD2 (7 bases). There are 14 residues in the CDR3. CDR1 and CDR2 from the germline V gene are SQVTM and ANQGSEA. V shed 7 bases and J shed 3 bases, with 15 bases lying between them. Written as DNA, the CDR3 is TGCAGCGGTATTGCGGGGGCCCACACCGGGGAGCTGTTTTTT. Translation gives CSGIAGAHTGELFF.

This clonotype occurred many times. The chain combines TRBV4-1 with TRBJ1-5; D not resolved. CDR1 is MGHRA and CDR2 is YSYEKL in the germline V gene. V was pared by 4 bases and J by 0 bases, with 10 bases between. The CDR3 contains 15 residues. The CDR3 region is CASSPRWVSNQPQHF. DNA of the CDR3: TGCGCCAGCAGCCCCCGCTGGGTTAGCAATCAGCCCCAGCATTTT.

This clonotype was observed a few times. The chain uses TRBV7-6 and TRBJ2-1; 9 bases are shared with TRBD1. V dropped 0 bases and J dropped 6; count of bases not matched to a gene: 6. Germline CDR1 reads SGHVS; CDR2 reads FNYEAQ. The CDR3 sequence is 16 residues long. As DNA, the CDR3 is TGTGCCAGCAGCTTAGCCCGGACAGGGGTCCTCAATGAGCAGTTCTTC. Protein sequence: CASSLARTGVLNEQFF.

The genes are TRBV11-2 and TRBJ2-5; no clear D. CDR1 is SGHAT and CDR2 is FQNNGV in the germline V gene. The germline V and J ends were trimmed by 5 bases and 2 bases, with 12 bases remaining between them. This CDR3 is built from 14 residues. The CDR3 reads CASSPGLGQETQYF. CDR3 DNA sequence: TGTGCCAGCAGCCCAGGCTTGGGGCAAGAGACCCAGTACTTC.

This clonotype showed up just a few times. This rearrangement joins TRBV4-3 to TRBJ1-1; D gene uncertain. The germline gives CDR1 LGHNA, CDR2 YSLEER. Trimming left V 2 bases short and J 2 bases short, with 15 bases between. This CDR3 contains 16 residues. CDR3 amino acids: CASSQRITEVNTEAFF. The CDR3 DNA reads as TGCGCCAGCAGCCAAAGAATAACAGAAGTAAACACTGAAGCTTTCTTT.

This clonotype was detected only a few times. This chain uses TRBV12-3 or TRBV12-4 with TRBJ1-1; 10 bases are shared with TRBD1. This CDR3 contains 13 residues. The V and J ends lost 3 bases and 7 bases, in that order; junction bases with no gene match: 2. CDR3 amino acids: CASSFGTGVEAFF. The CDR3 bases are TGTGCCAGCAGTTTTGGGACAGGGGTTGAAGCTTTCTTT.

This clonotype was recorded once. The chain couples TRBV29-1 to TRBJ2-7; no firm D call. This CDR3 has 12 residues. The V end was cut by 4 bases, the J end by 6 bases, with 13 bases between. The germline V gene encodes CDR1 SQVTM and CDR2 ANQGSEA. The CDR3 loop reads CSVVYVVGEQYV. CDR3 coding DNA: TGCAGCGTTGTGTATGTGGTAGGCGAGCAGTACGTC.

This clonotype came up many times. J is TRBJ2-1 and V is TRBV9; tentative D call: TRBD2 (7 bases). V was pared by 4 bases and J by 3 bases, with 14 bases between. Germline CDR1 and CDR2: SGDLS and YYNGEE. CDR3 length: 15 amino acids. The CDR3 loop reads CASSPGGPLYNEQFF. The CDR3 DNA sequence: TGTGCCAGCAGCCCGGGGGGCCCTCTCTACAATGAGCAGTTCTTC. Combining the CDR3 with reference TRBV9 and TRBJ2-1 gives the whole variable domain DSGVTQTPKHLITATGQRVTLRCSPRSGDLSVYWYQQSLDQGLQFLIQYYNGEERAKGNILERFSAQQFPDLHSELNLSSLELGDSALYFCASSPGGPLYNEQFFGPGTRLTVL.

This clonotype was detected only a few times. V and J are TRBV5-1 and TRBJ1-2, with D uncertain. In germline, CDR1 is SGHRS, CDR2 YFSETQ. The CDR3 runs to 12 residues. V dropped 3 bases and J dropped 6 bases, with 9 bases sitting between them. Here the CDR3 reads CASSWLGDGYTF. CDR3 nucleotides: TGCGCCAGCAGCTGGCTGGGTGATGGCTACACCTTC. The full variable domain, in which reference TRBV5-1 and TRBJ1-2 provide the parts outside the CDR3, is KAGVTQTPRYLIKTRGQQVTLSCSPISGHRSVSWYQQTPGQGLQFLFEYFSETQRNKGNFPGRFSGRQFSNSRSEMNVSTLELGDSALYLCASSWLGDGYTFGSGTRLTVV.

This chain connects TRBV19 to TRBJ2-2; TRBD1 matches 7 bases. This CDR3 has 14 amino acids. The ends lost 7 bases at V and 4 bases at J; junction bases unmatched: 6. Looked up from germline, CDR1 is LNHDA and CDR2 is SQIVND (reference sequence). The CDR3 loop is CASITQGTTGELFF. In nucleotides, the CDR3 is TGTGCCAGTATTACACAGGGGACCACCGGGGAGCTGTTTTTT.

This clonotype was seen a handful of times. The rearrangement links TRBV7-8 to TRBJ2-2; TRBD1 matches 7 bases. The V gene's germline CDR1 is SGHVS and CDR2 FQNEAQ. V lost 3 bases, J lost 3 bases, and 1 base stayed unmatched. The CDR3 has 14 residues. This CDR3 reads CASSLGQYTGELFF. CDR3 DNA: TGTGCCAGCAGCTTGGGACAGTACACCGGGGAGCTGTTTTTT. Full variable domain (missing parts from reference TRBV7-8 and TRBJ2-2): GAGVSQSPRYKVAKRGQDVALRCDPISGHVSLFWYQQALGQGPEFLTYFQNEAQLDKSGLPSDRFFAERPEGSVSTLKIQRTQQEDSAVYLCASSLGQYTGELFFGEGSRLTVL.

The V call is TRBV5-5, the J call TRBJ2-7; D gene unclear. V shed 1 base and J shed 4 bases, with 9 bases lying between them. Looked up from germline, CDR1 is SGHKS and CDR2 is YYEKEE (reference sequence). The CDR3 consists of 13 residues. The DNA for the CDR3 is TGTGCCAGCAGCTTGATTTTGAGGTACGAGCAGTACTTC. It specifies CASSLILRYEQYF.

This clonotype was seen a few times. The CDR3 reads CASSLWTEKADEQFF. The CDR3 coding sequence is TGTGCCAGCAGCTTGTGGACGGAGAAGGCGGATGAGCAGTTCTTC. The chain carries TRBV7-9 and TRBJ2-1; D unresolved. Trimming left V 3 bases short and J 8 bases short, with 17 bases between. The CDR3 sequence is 15 residues long. Germline CDR1 and CDR2: SEHNR and FQNEAQ (reference sequence).

The gene calls are TRBV7-9 and TRBJ1-2, with a possible D match to TRBD1 (6 bases). Trimming shortened V by 3 bases and J by 6 bases, and 14 bases separated the two germline ends. Germline CDR1 reads SEHNR; CDR2 reads FQNEAQ (reference sequence). CDR3 size: 14 residues. CDR3 sequence reads: CASSFGGGADGYTF. The CDR3 DNA is TGTGCCAGCAGCTTTGGAGGGGGGGCTGATGGCTACACCTTC.

V gene TRBV7-6 combines with J gene TRBJ2-3, with D possibly being TRBD2 (6 bases). The V and J ends lost 5 bases and 5 bases respectively, with 11 bases between them. CDR1 and CDR2 from the germline V gene are SGHVS and FNYEAQ. CDR3 size: 13 residues. The CDR3 protein is CASSAGRLDTQYF. CDR3 in DNA: TGTGCCAGCAGCGCCGGGAGATTAGATACGCAGTATTTT.

This clonotype was counted between two and nine times. The rearrangement links TRBV4-2 to TRBJ2-3; maybe TRBD1 (6 bases). There are 15 residues in the CDR3. V was shortened by 5 bases and J by 4 bases, with 16 bases between the two germline ends. The germline CDR1 and CDR2 sequences are LGHNA and YNFKEQ. The CDR3 is CASSTQTGSPDTQYF. CDR3 nucleotide sequence: TGTGCCAGCAGCACACAAACAGGGTCCCCAGATACGCAGTATTTT.

The chain carries TRBV11-1 and TRBJ2-1; D perhaps matches TRBD1 (5 bases). Trimming took off 5 bases at V and 4 bases at J, with 12 bases between the two ends. CDR3 length: 14 residues. Germline V gene data show CDR1 as SGHAT and CDR2 as FQDESV (reference sequence). The CDR3 spells CASSPIDRYNEQFF. In DNA, the CDR3 is TGTGCCAGCAGCCCAATTGACAGATACAATGAGCAGTTCTTC.

This clonotype was seen only a few times. The genes are TRBV7-6 and TRBJ2-6, with 7 bases fitting TRBD1. The CDR3 covers 18 residues. CDR1 is SGHVS and CDR2 is FNYEAQ in the germline V gene. V was pared by 3 bases and J by 0 bases, with 8 bases of the junction left unmatched. CDR3 in amino acids: CASSFPGGTTSGANVLTF. Written as DNA, the CDR3 is TGTGCCAGCAGCTTCCCAGGGGGAACAACCTCTGGGGCCAACGTCCTGACTTTC.

CDR3 amino acids: CASSLWDRISYEQYF. The CDR3 DNA reads as TGCGCCAGCAGCTTGTGGGACAGGATTTCCTACGAGCAGTACTTC. The V and J genes are TRBV5-1 and TRBJ2-7, with 8 bases matching TRBD1. Per germline, CDR1 SGHRS and CDR2 YFSETQ. J gave up 1 base and V 1 base, and 4 bases lay outside the gene matches. The CDR3 length is 15 residues.

The genes are TRBV27 and TRBJ1-2; D unresolved. The CDR3 is made up of 17 amino acids. Germline-derived CDR1 and CDR2 are MNHEY and SMNVEV (reference sequence). V shed 0 bases and J shed 0 bases, with 14 bases lying between them. The CDR3 loop reads CASSLSGIPRANYGYTF. The CDR3, as DNA: TGTGCCAGCAGTTTATCGGGGATCCCTCGTGCTAACTATGGCTACACCTTC.

The chain recombines TRBV5-4 with TRBJ2-2; D possibly uses TRBD1 or TRBD2 (6 bases each). V was clipped by 0 bases and J by 3 bases, with 9 bases between them. There are 15 residues in the CDR3. Germline CDR1 reads SGHNT; CDR2 reads YYREEE (reference sequence). CDR3 residues: CASSLVGGHTGELFF. Here the CDR3 DNA reads TGTGCCAGCAGCTTGGTTGGGGGGCACACCGGGGAGCTGTTTTTT.

This clonotype was counted between two and nine times. The rearrangement joins TRBV20-1 to TRBJ2-1; D is unclear. The CDR3 runs to 8 residues. Trimming shortened V by 7 bases and J by 9 bases, and 4 bases separated the two germline ends. Germline CDR1 reads DFQATT; CDR2 reads SNEGSKA (reference sequence). The CDR3 reads CSVGEQFF. CDR3 DNA: TGCAGTGTCGGTGAGCAGTTCTTC.

This clonotype was picked up a small number of times. This chain connects TRBV5-1 to TRBJ2-5, with D perhaps TRBD1 (6 bases). Trimming shortened V by 4 bases and J by 1 base, and 14 bases separated the two germline ends. Germline CDR1 SGHRS, CDR2 YFSETQ. CDR3 length: 15 amino acids. CDR3 DNA: TGCGCCAGCAGCCCATTCAGGGGACCCCAAGAGACCCAGTACTTC. Amino acid sequence: CASSPFRGPQETQYF.

The chain couples TRBV5-6 to TRBJ2-5, with D perhaps TRBD1 (6 bases). Trimming removed 4 bases at V and 7 bases at J, with 14 bases between. This CDR3 is 13 amino acids long. Germline-derived CDR1 and CDR2 are SGHDT and YYEEEE. DNA for the CDR3: TGTGCCAGCAGCGCACAGGGCCGCGGGACCCAGTACTTC. Encoded protein: CASSAQGRGTQYF.

There are a few counts of this clonotype. This chain connects TRBV15 to TRBJ2-3; possible D gene TRBD1, 5 bases. The CDR3 is made up of 15 amino acids. V was clipped by 5 bases and J by 5 bases, with 17 bases between them. Germline lookup yields CDR1 LNHNV and CDR2 YYDKDF (reference sequence). CDR3 nucleotides: TGTGCCACCAGCTACCGGCCAGGGCTCGGAGATACGCAGTATTTT. Encoded protein: CATSYRPGLGDTQYF.

This clonotype has a handful of counts. This chain links TRBV25-1 with TRBJ2-3; a weak D match, TRBD2 (5 bases). The CDR3 sequence is 15 residues long. CDR1 is MGHDK and CDR2 is SYGVNS in the germline V gene. V lost 10 bases and J lost 0, with 17 bases in between. This CDR3 is CATTPGGSSTDTQYF. DNA for the CDR3: TGTGCCACCACCCCCGGAGGTTCTAGCACAGATACGCAGTATTTT. Variable domain in full (rest from reference TRBV25-1 and TRBJ2-3): EADIYQTPRYLVIGTGKKITLECSQTMGHDKMYWYQQDPGMELHLIHYSYGVNSTEKGDLSSESTVSRIRTEHFPLTLESARPSHTSQYLCATTPGGSSTDTQYFGPGTRLTVL.

The rearrangement links TRBV5-1 to TRBJ1-4, with a tentative D call TRBD1 (5 bases). Germline-derived CDR1 and CDR2 are SGHRS and YFSETQ. This CDR3 comprises 15 residues. V was cut by 1 base and J by 8 bases, with 15 bases left in between. The CDR3 protein is CASSLMQGSEEKLFF. CDR3 DNA sequence: TGCGCCAGCAGCTTGATGCAGGGAAGTGAGGAAAAACTGTTTTTT.

The rearrangement joins TRBV4-1 to TRBJ1-5; D call uncertain. Germline-derived CDR1 and CDR2 are MGHRA and YSYEKL. V lost 1 base, J lost 4 bases, and 5 bases lay in between. This CDR3 has 13 residues. This chain's CDR3 is CASSQGRNQPQHF. CDR3 nucleotide sequence: TGCGCCAGCAGCCAAGGGAGGAATCAGCCCCAGCATTTT.